The 26 T cell receptor beta chains below were found in one sample sequenced in a study of OX40 agonist ivuxolimab in advanced cancers. Library preparation used the immunoSEQ multiplex PCR assay. Held by TCRdb, this immuneACCESS table contains in-frame sequences only and omits some clones. Under half of the omission traces to an unresolved V gene where checked; the cause of the rest is unknown. Counted in this sample were about 9,000 clones; roughly 70% of them appeared once. Of the sample, around two fifths falls within the top ten clones. This specimen consisted of CD4+ or CD8+ T cells sorted from blood, obtained in a trial of the OX40 agonist ivuxolimab. The receptors stem from an adult with an advanced solid tumor such as melanoma, head and neck, liver or kidney cancer.

In its sample, this clone was seen a few times. V usage is TRBV6-6 and J usage is TRBJ2-2; D call uncertain. The CDR3 is 12 amino acids. Germline V gene sequence: CDR1 MNHNY, CDR2 SVGAGI (reference sequence). V shed 5 bases and J shed 9 bases, with 10 bases lying between them. In DNA form, the CDR3 reads TGTGCCAGCAGTAGAACCCTCCGGGAGCTGTTTTTT. This gives the protein CASSRTLRELFF.

This clone was seen more than once but under ten times. The genes are TRBV7-2 and TRBJ1-1; TRBD1 matches at 8 bases. Germline CDR1 SGHTA, CDR2 FQGNSA. The CDR3 consists of 16 residues. V lost 2 bases to trimming and J lost 1 base; unmatched junction nucleotides: 6. Here the CDR3 reads CASSLSTGEPNTEAFF. The CDR3 nucleotides are TGTGCCAGCAGCTTATCGACAGGGGAACCGAACACTGAAGCTTTCTTT.

The chain links TRBV11-2 to TRBJ2-1; a possible D gene is TRBD2 (5 bases). Germline CDR1 is SGHAT and CDR2 is FQNNGV. The CDR3 spans 12 residues. Deletions cut 3 bases from V and 10 bases from J, with 10 bases between. The CDR3 here is CASSFNGGEQFF. CDR3 bases: TGTGCCAGCAGCTTTAATGGCGGGGAGCAGTTCTTC.

Sample share makes this clone large. The chain recombines TRBV6-4 with TRBJ2-1, with no clear D. With 2 bases removed from V and 0 bases from J, the gap between germline ends came to 2 bases. The CDR3 totals 13 residues. Germline V gene sequence: CDR1 MRHNA, CDR2 SNTAGT. CDR3 residues: CASSDSSYNEQFF. In DNA, the CDR3 is TGTGCCAGCAGTGACAGCTCCTACAATGAGCAGTTCTTC.

The chain employs TRBV6-1 and TRBJ2-7; 8 nucleotides match TRBD2. Per the germline V gene, CDR1 is MNHNS and CDR2 is SASEGT. The CDR3 loop spans 15 amino acids. J was trimmed by 1 base and V by 7 bases; bases with no gene match: 9. CDR3 in DNA: TGTGCCAGCACGGTCGGGGGGGCGCCGTCCTACGAGCAGTACTTC. Translating it yields CASTVGGAPSYEQYF.

The chain uses TRBV19 and TRBJ2-2; D ambiguous. V was cut by 5 bases and J by 3 bases, with 4 bases left in between. Germline CDR1 is LNHDA and CDR2 is SQIVND (reference sequence). The CDR3 extends over 12 amino acids. CDR3 protein: CASSPYTGELFF. Here the CDR3 DNA reads TGTGCCAGTAGTCCGTACACCGGGGAGCTGTTTTTT.

There are a few counts of this clone. The chain recombines TRBV27 with TRBJ2-7; D remains unclear. Trimming left V 5 bases short and J 3 bases short, with 14 bases between. Germline CDR1 and CDR2: MNHEY and SMNVEV (reference sequence). This CDR3 region has 14 residues. The CDR3 DNA sequence: TGTGCCAGCAGTCCCATGGCAGGTCACTACGAGCAGTACTTC. Translating gives CASSPMAGHYEQYF.

The chain has TRBV6-6 and TRBJ2-7; D not resolved. Trimming pared 0 bases from V and 4 bases from J, leaving 10 bases between. The CDR3 totals 14 residues. CDR1 is MNHNY, CDR2 SVGAGI, per germline (reference sequence). The DNA for the CDR3 is TGTGCCAGCAGTTACTCGGGCAGTTATTACGAGCAGTACTTC. Encoded protein: CASSYSGSYYEQYF.

The V call is TRBV7-3, the J call TRBJ2-3; D call uncertain. This CDR3 comprises 16 residues. V was shortened by 5 bases and J by 1 base, with 16 bases between the two germline ends. Germline V gives CDR1 SGHTA, CDR2 FQGTGA. Written as DNA, the CDR3 is TGTGCCAGCAGCCTAGGAATAGGCGGTGGCACAGATACGCAGTATTTT. Residues: CASSLGIGGGTDTQYF.

The chain employs TRBV5-6 and TRBJ2-2; no reliable D call. This CDR3 contains 12 residues. The germline CDR1 and CDR2 sequences are SGHDT and YYEEEE. Between the trimmed V and J ends, which lost 0 bases and 10 bases, there was a span of 7 bases. The CDR3 reads CASSLGLEELFF. The CDR3 DNA follows: TGTGCCAGCAGCTTGGGGCTTGAGGAGCTGTTTTTT.

About this clone itself: At the DNA level, this CDR3 is encoded by other sequences in the same sample as well. The rearrangement joins TRBV30 to TRBJ1-1, with a possible D match to TRBD1 (6 bases). There are 13 residues in the CDR3. Germline V lookup: CDR1 GTSNPN, CDR2 SVGIG (reference sequence). Trimming removed 0 bases at V and 4 bases at J, with 9 bases between. The CDR3 loop reads CAWSVLRGTEAFF. In DNA, the CDR3 is TGTGCCTGGAGTGTACTCAGGGGCACTGAAGCTTTCTTT.

V is TRBV5-6 and J is TRBJ2-7; no definite D call. The CDR3 is 12 amino acids. Germline-derived CDR1 and CDR2 are SGHDT and YYEEEE. Trimming pared 1 base from V and 4 bases from J, leaving 6 bases between. CDR3 in DNA: TGTGCCAGCAGCTTGCCCCCGTACGAGCAGTACTTC. Translating gives CASSLPPYEQYF.

The rearrangement joins TRBV6-4 to TRBJ1-5; 7 bases map to TRBD1. From germline, CDR1 is MRHNA and CDR2 SNTAGT. This CDR3 is built from 15 residues. V shed 5 bases and J 2 bases; nucleotides not matched to a gene: 6. The CDR3 loop is CASSFPGGGNQPQHF. The CDR3 nucleotides read TGTGCCAGCAGTTTTCCAGGGGGGGGCAATCAGCCCCAGCATTTT.

The chain uses TRBV6-4 and TRBJ2-3; 8 bases align to TRBD2. Germline V gene lookup returns CDR1 MRHNA and CDR2 SNTAGT. The junction had 11 bases not matched to a gene; V was cut back by 6 bases and J by 6 bases. The CDR3 spans 15 residues. The CDR3 DNA reads as TGTGCCAGCAGCCCCCGGGCCTCGGGGGGGGATACGCAGTATTTT. This gives the protein CASSPRASGGDTQYF.

V and J are TRBV27 and TRBJ2-1; weak D call: TRBD2 (6 bases). Between the trimmed V and J ends, which lost 4 bases and 4 bases, there was a span of 11 bases. CDR3 length: 14 amino acids. CDR1 MNHEY and CDR2 SMNVEV come from the germline V gene (reference sequence). The DNA for the CDR3 is TGTGCCAGCAGTTCCGGGAGCCCTTACAATGAGCAGTTCTTC. This codes for CASSSGSPYNEQFF.

V gene TRBV11-3 combines with J gene TRBJ2-1; 8 bases match TRBD1. V was pared by 6 bases and J by 9 bases, with 4 bases of the junction left unmatched. CDR3 length equals 12 residues. CDR1 SGHNT and CDR2 YENEEA come from the germline V gene. This CDR3 reads CASSHDRGEQFF. The CDR3 bases are TGTGCCAGCAGTCATGACAGGGGTGAGCAGTTCTTC. The complete variable domain, with remaining parts taken from reference TRBV11-3 and TRBJ2-1, reads EAGVVQSPRYKIIEKKQPVAFWCNPISGHNTLYWYLQNLGQGPELLIRYENEEAVDDSQLPKDRFSAERLKGVDSTLKIQPAELGDSAVYLCASSHDRGEQFFGPGTRLTVL.

V usage is TRBV7-9 and J usage is TRBJ2-1, with D possibly being TRBD1 or TRBD2 (5 bases each). The V end was cut by 6 bases, the J end by 9 bases, with 9 bases between. The CDR3 consists of 11 residues. Germline-derived CDR1 and CDR2 are SEHNR and FQNEAQ (reference sequence). As DNA, the CDR3 is TGTGCCAGCAGAGAGAGGGGTGAGCAGTTCTTC. Amino acid sequence: CASRERGEQFF. The full variable domain, completed using reference TRBV7-9 and TRBJ2-1, is DTGVSQNPRHKITKRGQNVTFRCDPISEHNRLYWYRQTLGQGPEFLTYFQNEAQLEKSRLLSDRFSAERPKGSFSTLEIQRTEQGDSAMYLCASRERGEQFFGPGTRLTVL.

At least ten counts were recorded for this clone. The chain carries TRBV7-6 and TRBJ2-1; D assignment may be TRBD1 or TRBD2 (6 bases each). CDR3 length: 14 amino acids. Germline CDR1 and CDR2: SGHVS and FNYEAQ. V lost 2 bases and J lost 9, with 14 bases in between. CDR3: CASSLLYGGGEQFF. The CDR3 DNA sequence: TGTGCCAGCAGCTTACTATACGGGGGCGGTGAGCAGTTCTTC.

The gene calls are TRBV6-1 and TRBJ2-1; a possible D gene is TRBD1 (7 bases). There are 13 residues in the CDR3. Trimming shortened V by 4 bases and J by 10 bases, and 14 bases separated the two germline ends. Germline V gene sequence: CDR1 MNHNS, CDR2 SASEGT. The chain's CDR3 is CASSAPGGPEQFF. The CDR3 DNA sequence: TGTGCCAGCAGTGCCCCAGGGGGGCCCGAGCAGTTCTTC.

The chain combines TRBV4-2 with TRBJ2-2; D not resolved. With 5 bases removed from V and 0 bases from J, the gap between germline ends came to 7 bases. There are 14 residues in the CDR3. Germline CDR1 and CDR2: LGHNA and YNFKEQ. CDR3 protein: CASSLASNTGELFF. The CDR3 DNA follows: TGTGCCAGCAGCTTGGCATCGAACACCGGGGAGCTGTTTTTT.

The rearrangement uses TRBV15 and TRBJ1-1; D is unresolved. This CDR3 has 13 amino acids. With 1 base removed from V and 5 bases from J, the gap between germline ends came to 8 bases. Germline V gene sequence: CDR1 LNHNV, CDR2 YYDKDF (reference sequence). This CDR3 is CATSRVKYTEAFF. The CDR3 nucleotides are TGTGCCACCAGCAGAGTTAAGTATACTGAAGCTTTCTTT.

This clone occurred a few times. This chain connects TRBV29-1 to TRBJ2-7; 12 bases fit TRBD2. The germline CDR1 and CDR2 sequences are SQVTM and ANQGSEA. With 5 bases clipped from V and 4 bases from J, the junction kept 3 bases outside the gene matches. CDR3 length equals 13 residues. The CDR3 loop reads CSVPSGREYEQYF. The DNA of the CDR3 is TGCAGCGTTCCTAGCGGGAGGGAGTACGAGCAGTACTTC.

The J gene is TRBJ2-5, the V gene TRBV4-1; D is unclear. V lost 0 bases and J lost 1, with 18 bases in between. The CDR3 is 18 amino acids. The germline V gene encodes CDR1 MGHRA and CDR2 YSYEKL. The CDR3, as DNA: TGCGCCAGCAGCCAAGATCCTCCTGAATCAAGGACCCAAGAGACCCAGTACTTC. Its protein is CASSQDPPESRTQETQYF.

J is TRBJ1-2 and V is TRBV13; no clear D gene. V was shortened by 5 bases and J by 7 bases, with 14 bases between the two germline ends. CDR1 and CDR2 (germline): PRHDT, FYEKMQ (reference sequence). CDR3 size: 13 residues. The CDR3 nucleotides read TGTGCCAGCAGCCCCGGATTAGGGTTTGGCTACACCTTC. Amino acid sequence: CASSPGLGFGYTF.

This rearrangement joins TRBV6-5 to TRBJ2-2; TRBD1 is a possible D gene (5 bases). Trimming removed 3 bases at V and 8 bases at J, with 10 bases between. The CDR3 is 13 residues long. Looked up from germline, CDR1 is MNHEY and CDR2 is SVGAGI. Here the CDR3 reads CASSYSRTGELFF. The CDR3, as DNA: TGTGCCAGCAGTTATTCTCGGACAGGGGAGCTGTTTTTT.

This clone is termed medium-sized. This chain links TRBV6-1 with TRBJ2-2, with a weak D call TRBD1 (7 bases). The CDR3 covers 18 residues. CDR1 MNHNS and CDR2 SASEGT come from the germline V gene. Deletions cut 2 bases from V and 0 bases from J, with 16 bases between. The CDR3 nucleotides read TGTGCCAGCAGTGAAACAGCGGGCGGGACAGCGAACACCGGGGAGCTGTTTTTT. This sequence encodes CASSETAGGTANTGELFF.